This TCR beta chain came from a study of early T cells in non-severe SARS-CoV-2 infection. About the study: Chains were not paired, and sequencing was done on bulk RNA from unsorted whole blood.

On this clonotype: The antigen is unknown.

Attached unique molecular identifiers marked individual cDNA molecules. TCRdb re-analysed the 5' RACE reads in MiXCR, keeping a single row per CDR3 protein. This sample yields 85,000 to 90,000 distinct CDR3 sequences, of which over 12% are seen a single time; about 0.59% belongs to the top ten. Regarding the study as a whole: The study's VDJdb matching favored anti-spike CD8 responses and missed private and CD4 specificities.

Trimming cost V 3 bases and J 3 bases, with 14 bases left between them. The length of the CDR3 is 16 residues. The clonotype was recovered from an adult who was a healthcare worker with PCR-confirmed SARS-CoV-2 infection or an uninfected control (not recorded which). V and J are TRBV12-3 or TRBV12-4 and TRBJ2-2; a weak D match, TRBD2 (5 bases). The specimen was whole blood. The CDR3 bases are TGTGCCAGCAGTTTCGATGAAGGGAGCTACACCGGGGAGCTGTTTTTT. As protein: CASSFDEGSYTGELFF.